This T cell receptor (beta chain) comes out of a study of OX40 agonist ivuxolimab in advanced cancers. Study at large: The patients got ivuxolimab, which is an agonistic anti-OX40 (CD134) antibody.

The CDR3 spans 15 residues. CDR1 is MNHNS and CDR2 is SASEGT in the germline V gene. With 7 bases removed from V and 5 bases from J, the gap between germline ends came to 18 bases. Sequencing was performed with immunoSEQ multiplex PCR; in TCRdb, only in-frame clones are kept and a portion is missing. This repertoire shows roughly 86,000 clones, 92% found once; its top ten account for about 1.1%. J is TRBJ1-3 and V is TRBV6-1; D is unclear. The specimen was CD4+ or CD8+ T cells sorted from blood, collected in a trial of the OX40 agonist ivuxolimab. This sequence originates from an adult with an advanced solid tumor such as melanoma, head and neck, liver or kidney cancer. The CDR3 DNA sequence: TGTGCCAGCACCCCTCAGGCAACCCTCAGAAACACCATATATTTT. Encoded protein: CASTPQATLRNTIYF.